This T cell receptor (beta chain) was profiled in a study of pediatric ulcerative colitis. Study information: Disease was pancolitis in several and left-sided in two, histology-confirmed. Findings and caveats of the study: All ulcerative colitis patients, but no controls, carried a couple of rectal clonotypes. Compared with controls, ulcerative colitis showed greater blood-rectum clone sharing. Repertoires came from total lymphocyte DNA, not specific subsets.

Assay used: immunoSEQ multiplex PCR; TCRdb lists only in-frame clones, some missing. The sample holds 30,000 to 45,000 clones, less than 85% seen once. In the case of this clone: No antigen is known for it.

The CDR3 spans 12 residues. Trimming took off 5 bases at V and 2 bases at J, with 7 bases between the two ends. Germline V gene lookup returns CDR1 SGHTA and CDR2 FQGNSA. The chain joins TRBV7-2 to TRBJ2-7; D is uncertain. This clonotype was obtained from a girl under 18 with moderate ulcerative colitis. Sequencing input: blood. Here the CDR3 reads CASSHDPYEQYF. CDR3 sequence (DNA): TGTGCCAGCAGCCATGACCCCTACGAGCAGTACTTC.